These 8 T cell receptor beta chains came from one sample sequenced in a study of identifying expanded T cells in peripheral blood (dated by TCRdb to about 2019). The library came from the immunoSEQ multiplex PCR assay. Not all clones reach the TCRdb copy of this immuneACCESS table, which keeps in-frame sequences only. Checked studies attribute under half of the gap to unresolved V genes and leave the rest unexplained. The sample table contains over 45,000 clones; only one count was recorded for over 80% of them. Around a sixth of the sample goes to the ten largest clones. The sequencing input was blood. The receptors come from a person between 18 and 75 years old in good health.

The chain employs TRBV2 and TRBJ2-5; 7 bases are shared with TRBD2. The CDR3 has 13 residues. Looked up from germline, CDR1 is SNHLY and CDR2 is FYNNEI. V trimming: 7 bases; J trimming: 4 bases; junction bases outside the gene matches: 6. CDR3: CASIDGGLETQYF. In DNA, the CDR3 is TGTGCCAGCATAGACGGGGGGTTAGAGACCCAGTACTTC.

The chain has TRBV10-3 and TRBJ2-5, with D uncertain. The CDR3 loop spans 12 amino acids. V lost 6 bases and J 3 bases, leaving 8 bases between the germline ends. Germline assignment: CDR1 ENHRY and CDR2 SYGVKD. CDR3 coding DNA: TGTGCCATCAGGGAACCTGAAGAGACCCAGTACTTC. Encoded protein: CAIREPEETQYF.

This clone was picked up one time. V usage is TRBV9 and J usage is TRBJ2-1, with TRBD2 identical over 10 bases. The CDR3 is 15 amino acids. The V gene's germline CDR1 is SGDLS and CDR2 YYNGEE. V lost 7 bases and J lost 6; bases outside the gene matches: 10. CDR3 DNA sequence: TGTGCCAGCCGATCAAGCGGGAGGGCCGGCAATGAGCAGTTCTTC. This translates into CASRSSGRAGNEQFF.

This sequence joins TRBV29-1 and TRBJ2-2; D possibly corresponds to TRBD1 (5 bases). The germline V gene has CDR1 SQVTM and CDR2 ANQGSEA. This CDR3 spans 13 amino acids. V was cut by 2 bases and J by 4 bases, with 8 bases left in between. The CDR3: CSVEYRGTGELFF. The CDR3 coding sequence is TGCAGCGTTGAATATAGGGGCACCGGGGAGCTGTTTTTT.

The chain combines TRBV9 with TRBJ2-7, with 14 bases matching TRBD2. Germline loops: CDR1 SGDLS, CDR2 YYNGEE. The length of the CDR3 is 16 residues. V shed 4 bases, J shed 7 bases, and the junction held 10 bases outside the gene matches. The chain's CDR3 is CASSPKGLAGVGEQYF. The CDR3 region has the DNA TGTGCCAGCAGCCCCAAGGGACTAGCGGGAGTTGGAGAGCAGTACTTC.

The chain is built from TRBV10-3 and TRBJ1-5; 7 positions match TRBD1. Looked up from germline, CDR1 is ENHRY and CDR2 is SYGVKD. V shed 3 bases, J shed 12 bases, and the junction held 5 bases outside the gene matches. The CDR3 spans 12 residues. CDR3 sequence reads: CAISDEGAIQHF. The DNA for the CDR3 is TGTGCCATCAGTGATGAGGGGGCGATCCAGCATTTT.

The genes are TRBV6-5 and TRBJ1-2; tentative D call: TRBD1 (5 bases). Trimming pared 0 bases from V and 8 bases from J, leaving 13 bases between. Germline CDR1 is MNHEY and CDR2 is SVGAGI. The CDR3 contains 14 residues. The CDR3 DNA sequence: TGTGCCAGCAGTTACTCGAACGGGGCTGAGGGCTACACCTTC. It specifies CASSYSNGAEGYTF.

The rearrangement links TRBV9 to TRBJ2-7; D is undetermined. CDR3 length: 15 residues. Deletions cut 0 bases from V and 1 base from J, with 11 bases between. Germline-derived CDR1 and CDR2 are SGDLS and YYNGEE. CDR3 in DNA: TGTGCCAGCAGCGTAGGGGATGCTCCATCCTACGAGCAGTACTTC. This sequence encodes CASSVGDAPSYEQYF.